These 18 T cell receptor beta chains were sequenced from one sample in a study of T cells after yellow fever vaccination. TCRdb used MiXCR to reprocess the 5' RACE reads, holding one entry per CDR3 protein. The data contain hundreds of thousands of distinct CDR3 sequences, roughly 19% of them seen just once; the ten biggest clones take up 14%. The specimen comprised PBMCs, sampled 15 days after the yellow fever booster vaccination. These receptor sequences come from a man aged 30 to 45 who received the YFV17D yellow fever vaccine.

In this sample, this clonotype turned up many times. The chain couples TRBV20-1 to TRBJ2-7; TRBD1 matches 7 bases. Losses at the gene ends were 3 bases for V and 5 bases for J; bases not matched to a gene: 13. The CDR3 has 15 amino acids. The V gene's germline CDR1 is DFQATT and CDR2 SNEGSKA (reference sequence). The CDR3 here is CSARDQGQNINEQYF. Written as DNA, the CDR3 is TGCAGTGCTAGGGATCAGGGACAGAACATAAACGAGCAGTACTTC.

This clonotype was seen a few times. The chain is built from TRBV5-6 and TRBJ2-4; 7 bases align to TRBD1. Looked up from germline, CDR1 is SGHDT and CDR2 is YYEEEE. After removal of 1 base from V and 6 bases from J, the junction contained 4 bases not matched to a gene. CDR3 length: 14 amino acids. The CDR3 sequence: CASSLRGLGNIQYF. CDR3 bases: TGTGCCAGCAGCTTGAGGGGGCTGGGAAACATTCAGTACTTC.

In this sample, this clonotype turned up a few times. The gene calls are TRBV14 and TRBJ2-7, with D hard to call. Germline V gives CDR1 SGHDN, CDR2 FVKESK. V was pared by 1 base and J by 6 bases, with 4 bases between. The CDR3 is made up of 11 amino acids. Here the CDR3 DNA reads TGTGCCAGCAGCCAAGCGGTCGAGCAGTACTTC. Amino acid sequence: CASSQAVEQYF.

The J gene is TRBJ2-5, the V gene TRBV2, with 7 bases identical to TRBD1. V lost 10 bases to trimming and J lost 6 bases; unmatched junction nucleotides: 5. The CDR3 is 11 amino acids. CDR1 is SNHLY, CDR2 FYNNEI, per germline. CDR3 in amino acids: CATRGKKTQYF. CDR3 bases: TGTGCCACCAGGGGGAAAAAGACCCAGTACTTC. The full variable domain, in which reference TRBV2 and TRBJ2-5 provide the parts outside the CDR3, is EPEVTQTPSHQVTQMGQEVILRCVPISNHLYFYWYRQILGQKVEFLVSFYNNEISEKSEIFDDQFSVERPDGSNFTLKIRSTKLEDSAMYFCATRGKKTQYFGPGTRLLVL.

This clonotype was counted between two and nine times. The chain couples TRBV5-1 to TRBJ2-3, with a possible D match to TRBD1 (5 bases). The V gene's germline CDR1 is SGHRS and CDR2 YFSETQ. V was trimmed by 1 base and J by 3 bases, leaving 15 bases between them. The CDR3 consists of 16 residues. The CDR3 DNA sequence: TGCGCCAGCAGCTTGACCACCTCTAGGGGAACAGATACGCAGTATTTT. Translating gives CASSLTTSRGTDTQYF.

This clonotype was counted only a few times. This rearrangement joins TRBV6-5 to TRBJ1-4; D ambiguous. The germline V gene encodes CDR1 MNHEY and CDR2 SVGAGI. This CDR3 has 14 amino acids. The ends were cut back, 5 bases at V and 4 bases at J, with 11 bases in the middle. The DNA for the CDR3 is TGTGCCAGCAGTCCCGCTAGCGTTAATGAAAAACTGTTTTTT. This gives the protein CASSPASVNEKLFF.

A remark on this clonotype: A much larger clone sits a single nucleotide away, making a read error possible. The rearrangement joins TRBV12-3 or TRBV12-4 to TRBJ2-1, with D unresolved. V gave up 5 bases and J gave up 7 bases, with 12 bases separating them. This CDR3 is 13 amino acids long. This chain's CDR3 is CASSALVQNEQFF. The CDR3, as DNA: TGTGCCAGCAGTGCACTGGTGCAGAATGAGCAGTTCTTC.

This chain connects TRBV6-1 to TRBJ2-1, with TRBD2 matching 9 bases. The germline V gene has CDR1 MNHNS and CDR2 SASEGT. This CDR3 region has 15 residues. J lost 10 bases, V lost 3 bases, and 10 bases had no gene match. The CDR3 DNA reads as TGTGCCAGCAGTGAGAGTGCGGGAGGGCCCAGGGAGCAGTTCTTC. Translating it yields CASSESAGGPREQFF.

The rearrangement uses TRBV7-2 and TRBJ2-7; D uncertain. Germline loops: CDR1 SGHTA, CDR2 FQGNSA. This CDR3 has 15 residues. V was clipped by 3 bases and J by 0 bases, with 12 bases between them. CDR3 bases: TGTGCCAGCAGCTTGTCTCTAGGGTTCTCCTACGAGCAGTACTTC. It codes for CASSLSLGFSYEQYF.

V gene TRBV6-2 or TRBV6-3 combines with J gene TRBJ2-3; 8 bases are shared with TRBD1. The CDR3 totals 16 residues. Germline V CDR1 and CDR2: MNHEY, SVGEGT. V shed 4 bases, J shed 0 bases, and the junction held 6 bases outside the gene matches. This CDR3 reads CASSSHWTGSTDTQYF. The CDR3 coding sequence is TGTGCCAGCAGTTCGCATTGGACAGGGAGCACAGATACGCAGTATTTT.

This clonotype was seen a handful of times. CDR3 sequence (DNA): TGCAGTGCTAGAGGGACTAGCGGGAGTCCCTCCCACACAGATACGCAGTATTTT. Protein sequence: CSARGTSGSPSHTDTQYF. This sequence joins TRBV20-1 and TRBJ2-3; 13 nucleotides line up with TRBD2. The CDR3 sequence is 18 residues long. CDR1 is DFQATT and CDR2 is SNEGSKA in the germline V gene (reference sequence). V shed 1 base and J 2 bases; nucleotides not matched to a gene: 9.

The chain uses TRBV7-2 and TRBJ2-1; 7 bases align to TRBD2. V dropped 3 bases and J dropped 7; count of bases not matched to a gene: 3. From germline, CDR1 is SGHTA and CDR2 FQGNSA. The CDR3 loop spans 13 amino acids. The chain's CDR3 is CASSFLSGNEQFF. The CDR3 DNA reads as TGTGCCAGCAGCTTCCTTAGCGGGAATGAGCAGTTCTTC.

The V and J genes are TRBV10-3 and TRBJ1-6; D uncertain. This CDR3 has 12 residues. The germline gives CDR1 ENHRY, CDR2 SYGVKD. Trimming removed 7 bases from V and 13 bases from J, with 14 bases in between. The CDR3 sequence is CAITAAAGPLHF. DNA of the CDR3: TGTGCCATCACGGCAGCGGCTGGGCCCCTCCACTTT.

This clonotype turned up a few times. The chain employs TRBV20-1 and TRBJ1-5; 7 bases map to TRBD1. Trimming cost V 6 bases and J 1 base; bases outside gene matches: 6. This CDR3 has 14 residues. In germline, CDR1 is DFQATT, CDR2 SNEGSKA (reference sequence). The CDR3 protein is CSAEEGASNQPQHF. The CDR3 region has the DNA TGCAGTGCCGAGGAGGGGGCCAGCAATCAGCCCCAGCATTTT.

The chain recombines TRBV20-1 with TRBJ2-1, with TRBD2 as a possible D gene (6 bases). The V end lost 2 bases, the J end lost 10 bases, and 15 bases lay between the germline ends. CDR3 length: 13 residues. Germline CDR1 is DFQATT and CDR2 is SNEGSKA (reference sequence). The CDR3 nucleotides are TGCAGTGCTAGACCGGGCAGCCGGGAGGAGCAGTTCTTC. Its protein is CSARPGSREEQFF.

The chain carries TRBV20-1 and TRBJ2-1; D not certain. This CDR3 region has 14 residues. Germline-derived CDR1 and CDR2 are DFQATT and SNEGSKA (reference sequence). V dropped 6 bases and J dropped 6 bases, with 18 bases sitting between them. The CDR3 region is CSASSPNNGNEQFF. Written as DNA, the CDR3 is TGCAGTGCCTCTTCCCCCAACAATGGCAATGAGCAGTTCTTC.

In DNA, the CDR3 is TGCAGTGCTAGCGACAGGGGCGAGCAGTACTTC. Amino acid sequence: CSASDRGEQYF. The chain has TRBV20-1 and TRBJ2-7, with 8 bases aligning to TRBD1. Germline CDR1 DFQATT, CDR2 SNEGSKA (reference sequence). V was clipped by 3 bases and J by 6 bases; unmatched bases: 1. The CDR3 is made up of 11 amino acids.

The chain is built from TRBV10-3 and TRBJ2-1; 7 bases map to TRBD2. The V gene end was trimmed by 2 bases and the J gene end by 5 bases; junction bases not matched to a gene: 3. The CDR3 runs to 14 residues. Germline V gives CDR1 ENHRY, CDR2 SYGVKD. Here the CDR3 reads CAISERGTNNEQFF. In nucleotides, the CDR3 is TGTGCCATCAGTGAGCGGGGGACTAACAATGAGCAGTTCTTC.